The 27 T cell receptor beta chains reported below all come from one sample, sequenced in a study of regulatory T cells in long-lasting Graves disease. Time point specified: newly diagnosed GD, antithyroid drugs for less than 3 months. There was RNA extracted from PBMCs, and the TCR library was made from it. The TCR beta library used iRepertoire HTBI primers with Arm-PCR amplification of CDR3. One entry per CDR3 protein, called by TCRdb with MiXCR from the multiplex PCR reads. Among about 520,000 distinct CDR3 sequences, around 13% were seen once, and the ten largest hold approximately 9%. The data were also submitted as part of a second study, on T cells in Graves' hyperthyroidism and ophthalmopathy.

The sample consisted of peripheral blood mononuclear cells (PBMCs), taken at new diagnosis, from a patient treated with antithyroid drugs. The receptors shown here come from a woman in her 30s with Graves disease.

As to this clonotype: A much larger clone differs from this one at a single base, so this may be a read error. The gene calls are TRBV11-3 and TRBJ1-1; TRBD1 might be the D (5 bases). The CDR3 runs to 13 residues. Germline V gene data show CDR1 as SGHNT and CDR2 as YENEEA. CDR3 nucleotide sequence: TGTGCCAGCAGCTTTGGGGAAGGGACTGATGCTTTCTTT. Protein: CASSFGEGTDAFF.

CDR3 amino acids: CASSYLRPQNTGELFF. The CDR3 DNA is TGTGCCAGCAGTTACTTACGACCGCAGAACACCGGGGAGCTGTTTTTT. The chain joins TRBV6-5 to TRBJ2-2; D unclear. Trimming took 1 base from V and 1 from J, leaving 10 bases between them. CDR1 and CDR2 from the germline V gene are MNHEY and SVGAGI. The CDR3 extends over 16 amino acids.

Ten or more counts support this clonotype. The V gene is TRBV19, the J gene TRBJ2-7; no clear D. The CDR3 has 15 amino acids. Trimming took 3 bases from V and 2 from J, leaving 14 bases between them. Per the germline V gene, CDR1 is LNHDA and CDR2 is SQIVND (reference sequence). CDR3 amino acids: CASSISPGQAYEQYF. The CDR3, as DNA: TGTGCCAGTAGTATTTCCCCAGGCCAGGCCTACGAGCAGTACTTC.

The V gene is TRBV5-5, the J gene TRBJ1-6; no clear D gene. CDR1 is SGHKS and CDR2 is YYEKEE in the germline V gene (reference sequence). V lost 3 bases and J 7 bases, leaving 14 bases between the germline ends. There are 15 residues in the CDR3. CDR3 bases: TGTGCCAGCAGCTCCGTCCGGCAGCCGAATTCACCCCTCCACTTT. Residues: CASSSVRQPNSPLHF.

CDR3 protein: CASSPNGGWANVLTF. CDR3 in DNA: TGTGCCAGCAGCCCAAACGGGGGCTGGGCCAACGTCCTGACTTTC. V and J are TRBV7-9 and TRBJ2-6, with D perhaps TRBD1 or TRBD2 (6 bases each). Germline CDR1 reads SEHNR; CDR2 reads FQNEAQ (reference sequence). The ends were cut back, 5 bases at V and 5 bases at J, with 13 bases in the middle. CDR3 size: 15 residues.

This clonotype was observed at least ten times. This sequence joins TRBV27 and TRBJ2-3, with D possibly matching TRBD2 (6 bases). Deletions cut 4 bases from V and 3 bases from J, with 17 bases between. The CDR3 extends over 16 amino acids. Germline CDR1 is MNHEY and CDR2 is SMNVEV (reference sequence). For the CDR3, the DNA is TGTGCCAGCAGTTCCCAGAGCGGGTTAAGAACAGATACGCAGTATTTT. Translated: CASSSQSGLRTDTQYF.

This clonotype has a count of ten or more. V gene TRBV28 combines with J gene TRBJ2-2, with 8 nucleotides matching TRBD1. Germline V CDR1 and CDR2: MDHEN, SYDVKM. CDR3 length: 15 amino acids. Trimming took 7 bases from V and 3 from J; bases not matched to a gene: 7. The CDR3 is CASTMDRDYTGELFF. CDR3 DNA sequence: TGTGCCAGCACCATGGACAGGGACTACACCGGGGAGCTGTTTTTT.

This clonotype was counted only a few times. The chain couples TRBV4-3 to TRBJ2-1; tentatively, D is TRBD2 (6 bases). The germline CDR1 and CDR2 sequences are LGHNA and YSLEER. V lost 2 bases and J lost 8, with 13 bases in between. CDR3 length equals 14 residues. CDR3 sequence: CASSQLRSGYEQFF. In DNA form, the CDR3 reads TGCGCCAGCAGCCAACTGAGGAGCGGGTATGAGCAGTTCTTC.

The table lists this clonotype with many counts. This chain uses TRBV27 with TRBJ1-1; 7 nucleotides match TRBD1. There are 12 residues in the CDR3. Germline CDR1 and CDR2: MNHEY and SMNVEV (reference sequence). Trimming cost V 7 bases and J 6 bases; bases outside gene matches: 5. The chain's CDR3 is CASNHRGAEAFF. CDR3 nucleotides: TGTGCCAGCAATCACAGGGGAGCTGAAGCTTTCTTT.

The genes are TRBV6-2 or TRBV6-3 and TRBJ1-5, with D uncertain. CDR3 length equals 13 residues. Germline CDR1 is MNHEY and CDR2 is SVGEGT. The V end was cut by 8 bases, the J end by 6 bases, with 14 bases between. CDR3 in amino acids: CASSSGEGQPQHF. Here the CDR3 DNA reads TGTGCCAGCTCTTCTGGGGAGGGTCAGCCCCAGCATTTT.

The V and J genes are TRBV29-1 and TRBJ2-3; no clear D gene. V was trimmed by 4 bases and J by 4 bases, leaving 3 bases between them. Germline V gene data show CDR1 as SQVTM and CDR2 as ANQGSEA. The CDR3 has 10 residues. CDR3 amino acids: CSVGADTQYF. The CDR3, as DNA: TGCAGCGTTGGGGCAGATACGCAGTATTTT.

This clonotype was seen more than once but under ten times. The rearrangement joins TRBV15 to TRBJ2-5, with D perhaps matching TRBD1 (6 bases). This CDR3 contains 16 residues. Between the trimmed V and J ends, which lost 3 bases and 2 bases, there was a span of 16 bases. The V gene's germline CDR1 is LNHNV and CDR2 YYDKDF (reference sequence). The CDR3 DNA reads as TGTGCCACCAGCAGGGCCAGGACAGCAGTACAAGAGACCCAGTACTTC. This sequence encodes CATSRARTAVQETQYF.

At least ten counts were recorded for this clonotype. This chain uses TRBV7-8 with TRBJ1-1; no definite D call. Germline V lookup: CDR1 SGHVS, CDR2 FQNEAQ. V was trimmed by 7 bases and J by 1 base, leaving 16 bases between them. CDR3 length: 15 amino acids. The CDR3 loop reads CASTPGSDSNTEAFF. Written as DNA, the CDR3 is TGTGCCAGCACCCCCGGGTCCGATTCGAACACTGAAGCTTTCTTT.

This clonotype was counted many times. This sequence joins TRBV6-2 or TRBV6-3 and TRBJ2-3; TRBD2 matches at 7 bases. V shed 3 bases, J shed 2 bases, and the junction held 5 bases outside the gene matches. The V gene's germline CDR1 is MNHEY and CDR2 SVGEGT. The CDR3 has 15 residues. Here the CDR3 DNA reads TGTGCCAGCAGTTATGGGGCGGGAGCCACAGATACGCAGTATTTT. Translation gives CASSYGAGATDTQYF.

The chain employs TRBV27 and TRBJ2-7, with TRBD2 as a possible D gene (7 bases). V lost 5 bases, J lost 3 bases, and 23 bases lay in between. This CDR3 has 17 amino acids. Germline loops: CDR1 MNHEY, CDR2 SMNVEV (reference sequence). The CDR3 loop reads CASSPRMTREGVYEQYF. The CDR3 bases are TGTGCCAGCAGTCCGAGAATGACTAGGGAGGGGGTCTACGAGCAGTACTTC.

This clonotype was recorded a few times. The gene calls are TRBV20-1 and TRBJ2-2, with 7 bases identical to TRBD2. The CDR3 totals 16 residues. Germline V gives CDR1 DFQATT, CDR2 SNEGSKA (reference sequence). After removal of 6 bases from V and 0 bases from J, the junction contained 10 bases not matched to a gene. CDR3 sequence: CSASDPSGSNTGELFF. CDR3 nucleotides: TGCAGTGCCTCGGACCCTAGCGGTTCGAACACCGGGGAGCTGTTTTTT.

On this clonotype itself: This sequence may be a read error, since a much larger clone differs from it by one base. The gene calls are TRBV28 and TRBJ1-5; D remains unclear. V lost 6 bases, J lost 2 bases, and 5 bases lay in between. Germline CDR1 is MDHEN and CDR2 is SYDVKM. This CDR3 spans 12 amino acids. CDR3 bases: TGTGCCAGCAGGGAAGGCAATCAGCCCCAGCATTTT. Protein: CASREGNQPQHF.

The genes are TRBV19 and TRBJ1-2, with D unclear. The CDR3 sequence is 11 residues long. The V and J ends lost 4 bases and 3 bases respectively, with 3 bases between them. Germline lookup yields CDR1 LNHDA and CDR2 SQIVND (reference sequence). CDR3 protein: CASSTYYGYTF. In DNA, the CDR3 is TGTGCCAGTAGTACCTACTATGGCTACACCTTC.

This clonotype has only a few counts. V usage is TRBV7-6 and J usage is TRBJ1-4; perhaps TRBD1 as D (6 bases). The V gene lost 5 bases and the J gene lost 0 bases, with 19 bases spanning the gap. CDR3 length: 18 residues. The germline V gene encodes CDR1 SGHVS and CDR2 FNYEAQ. DNA of the CDR3: TGTGCCAGCAGCGGGCGGACAGCTGGCCCTACAACTAATGAAAAACTGTTTTTT. This sequence encodes CASSGRTAGPTTNEKLFF.

This CDR3 reads CASSAGQVSNQPQHF. The CDR3 coding sequence is TGTGCCAGCAGCGCGGGACAGGTGAGCAATCAGCCCCAGCATTTT. The chain combines TRBV3-1 with TRBJ1-5; TRBD1 aligns across 8 bases. CDR3 size: 15 residues. Per the germline V gene, CDR1 is LGHDT and CDR2 is YNNKEL (reference sequence). V lost 5 bases to trimming and J lost 1 base; unmatched junction nucleotides: 4.

This clonotype has at least ten counts. V usage is TRBV2 and J usage is TRBJ1-1, with D perhaps matching TRBD1 (6 bases). Between the trimmed V and J ends, which lost 4 bases and 7 bases, there was a span of 13 bases. The germline CDR1 and CDR2 sequences are SNHLY and FYNNEI. The CDR3 has 13 amino acids. CDR3 protein: CASSGEGGSEAFF. As DNA, the CDR3 is TGTGCCAGCAGTGGGGAAGGGGGGAGTGAAGCTTTCTTT.

This clonotype showed up just a few times. This chain links TRBV19 with TRBJ1-5; 8 nucleotides line up with TRBD1. Germline V gene sequence: CDR1 LNHDA, CDR2 SQIVND (reference sequence). The CDR3 has 15 amino acids. After removal of 7 bases from V and 6 bases from J, the junction contained 11 bases not matched to a gene. DNA of the CDR3: TGTGCCAGTACCTCGAGAGACAGGGGAAGTCAGCCCCAGCATTTT. As protein: CASTSRDRGSQPQHF.

In its sample, this clonotype was seen a few times. The rearrangement joins TRBV19 to TRBJ2-4; the D call may be TRBD1 or TRBD2 (5 bases each). The CDR3 has 11 amino acids. V shed 6 bases and J shed 13 bases, with 13 bases lying between them. Germline CDR1 LNHDA, CDR2 SQIVND (reference sequence). Here the CDR3 DNA reads TGTGCCAGTAGACAGAGGGGTCACCAGTACTTC. Translation gives CASRQRGHQYF.

This clonotype has ten or more counts. The chain combines TRBV6-1 with TRBJ1-4; 7 nucleotides agree with TRBD1. The CDR3 runs to 14 residues. V was clipped by 6 bases and J by 8 bases; unmatched bases: 9. Germline V CDR1 and CDR2: MNHNS, SASEGT. CDR3 protein: CASRTDRAGEKLFF. The CDR3 coding sequence is TGTGCCAGCAGAACCGACAGGGCAGGGGAAAAACTGTTTTTT.

The chain joins TRBV5-4 to TRBJ2-1; D not resolved. The germline V gene encodes CDR1 SGHNT and CDR2 YYREEE (reference sequence). The length of the CDR3 is 12 residues. Trimming took 3 bases from V and 4 from J, leaving 5 bases between them. CDR3 residues: CASSWNYNEQFF. The CDR3 bases are TGTGCCAGCAGCTGGAATTACAATGAGCAGTTCTTC.

This clonotype was counted many times. J is TRBJ1-5 and V is TRBV27, with no clear D. Germline loops: CDR1 MNHEY, CDR2 SMNVEV (reference sequence). V shed 3 bases and J shed 9 bases, with 12 bases lying between them. This CDR3 spans 13 amino acids. CDR3 sequence reads: CASSFTVVGPQHF. In DNA form, the CDR3 reads TGTGCCAGCAGTTTTACGGTCGTAGGGCCCCAGCATTTT.

The sample holds many counts of this clonotype. The rearrangement joins TRBV10-3 to TRBJ2-7; D possibly corresponds to TRBD2 (6 bases). V gave up 0 bases and J gave up 3 bases, with 9 bases separating them. Germline V lookup: CDR1 ENHRY, CDR2 SYGVKD. This CDR3 is 14 amino acids long. CDR3 in DNA: TGTGCCATCAGTGAGTCGGGCGGGATCTACGAGCAGTACTTC. Protein sequence: CAISESGGIYEQYF.